These 15 T cell receptor beta chains share one sample of origin, sequenced in a study of cytomegalovirus exposure and HLA in healthy donors. Measured with immunoSEQ multiplex PCR; TCRdb has only the in-frame clones, and not every one. The sample lists around 130,000 clones; about 88% were seen once. Sequences were obtained from PBMCs. These receptors originate from a man aged 25-45 years in good health and CMV-seronegative.

This chain joins TRBV30 and TRBJ1-1; maybe TRBD1 (6 bases). Trimming took off 5 bases at V and 3 bases at J, with 13 bases between the two ends. The CDR3 loop spans 13 amino acids. Germline CDR1 GTSNPN, CDR2 SVGIG (reference sequence). The CDR3 is CAWEQGRDTEAFF. CDR3 coding DNA: TGTGCCTGGGAACAGGGTCGGGACACTGAAGCTTTCTTT.

With respect to this clone: This specimen includes other DNA sequences encoding the same CDR3. The chain joins TRBV18 to TRBJ1-2, with D perhaps matching TRBD1 (6 bases). The V end was cut by 0 bases, the J end by 3 bases, with 8 bases between. The CDR3 is made up of 14 amino acids. The V gene's germline CDR1 is KGHSH and CDR2 LQKENI. Written as DNA, the CDR3 is TGTGCCAGCTCACCACCCGCAGGGGACTATGGCTACACCTTC. Its translation: CASSPPAGDYGYTF.

The chain recombines TRBV7-8 with TRBJ2-3; D uncertain. The germline V and J ends were trimmed by 3 bases and 0 bases, with 13 bases remaining between them. The CDR3 has 16 residues. Germline V gene lookup returns CDR1 SGHVS and CDR2 FQNEAQ. CDR3: CASSFLRPLSTDTQYF. Written as DNA, the CDR3 is TGTGCCAGCAGCTTTCTACGTCCTCTAAGCACAGATACGCAGTATTTT.

The J gene is TRBJ2-3, the V gene TRBV9; tentatively, D is TRBD1 (5 bases). Deletions cut 3 bases from V and 2 bases from J, with 16 bases between. Germline CDR1 is SGDLS and CDR2 is YYNGEE. The CDR3 extends over 16 amino acids. CDR3 DNA sequence: TGTGCCAGCAGCGGTCTTCAGGGCCAGGCCACAGATACGCAGTATTTT. Its protein product is CASSGLQGQATDTQYF.

This clone was picked up one time. This chain connects TRBV5-6 to TRBJ1-3; possibly TRBD1 for D (6 bases). This CDR3 region has 15 residues. The germline gives CDR1 SGHDT, CDR2 YYEEEE. Trimming pared 3 bases from V and 0 bases from J, leaving 10 bases between. This CDR3 reads CASSSRDNSGNTIYF. In DNA form, the CDR3 reads TGTGCCAGCAGCTCCCGGGACAACTCTGGAAACACCATATATTTT.

This sequence joins TRBV7-2 and TRBJ2-3, with 8 bases fitting TRBD2. CDR1 SGHTA and CDR2 FQGNSA come from the germline V gene. CDR3 size: 16 residues. V gave up 6 bases and J gave up 5 bases; unmatched junction bases: 13. In DNA form, the CDR3 reads TGTGCCAGCAGTTCATCCGGGACTAGGGGGGGAGATACGCAGTATTTT. This gives the protein CASSSSGTRGGDTQYF.

This clone was observed a handful of times. This chain's CDR3 is CASSTGSGTGGRDTQYF. The CDR3 region has the DNA TGTGCCAGTAGTACGGGGAGCGGGACAGGGGGTCGAGATACGCAGTATTTT. The rearrangement joins TRBV19 to TRBJ2-3; 11 nucleotides match TRBD1. Trimming removed 4 bases from V and 5 bases from J; junction bases left unmatched: 11. The CDR3 runs 17 residues. Germline V gene sequence: CDR1 LNHDA, CDR2 SQIVND (reference sequence).

This clone was picked up one time. J is TRBJ2-5 and V is TRBV6-6; TRBD1 agrees at 7 bases. The CDR3 runs to 13 residues. The germline V gene has CDR1 MNHNY and CDR2 SVGAGI (reference sequence). The junction had 0 bases not matched to a gene; V was cut back by 5 bases and J by 0 bases. The CDR3 region is CASSDRDQETQYF. In DNA form, the CDR3 reads TGTGCCAGCAGTGACAGGGACCAAGAGACCCAGTACTTC.

This clone was recorded only once. This CDR3 reads CASRQASGRLQETQYF. CDR3 coding DNA: TGTGCCAGCCGCCAGGCTAGCGGGAGGTTACAAGAGACCCAGTACTTC. This rearrangement joins TRBV7-2 to TRBJ2-5; TRBD2 matches 11 bases. This CDR3 spans 16 amino acids. V lost 8 bases to trimming and J lost 2 bases; unmatched junction nucleotides: 10. The V gene's germline CDR1 is SGHTA and CDR2 FQGNSA.

This clone was seen just once. The CDR3 region is CSVLGQPFSGANVLTF. For the CDR3, the DNA is TGCAGCGTCTTGGGACAGCCTTTCTCTGGGGCCAACGTCCTGACTTTC. V usage is TRBV29-1 and J usage is TRBJ2-6, with 7 bases lining up with TRBD1. With V trimmed by 6 bases and J by 0 bases, 8 bases remained unmatched. The germline CDR1 and CDR2 sequences are SQVTM and ANQGSEA. The CDR3 sequence is 16 residues long.

The V call is TRBV27, the J call TRBJ1-4; D possibly corresponds to TRBD1 (5 bases). Trimming removed 2 bases at V and 0 bases at J, with 10 bases between. This CDR3 has 16 amino acids. Per the germline V gene, CDR1 is MNHEY and CDR2 is SMNVEV (reference sequence). CDR3 bases: TGTGCCAGCAGTTTACTTGGGGCAGCAACTAATGAAAAACTGTTTTTT. It translates to CASSLLGAATNEKLFF.

This chain uses TRBV19 with TRBJ1-5, with D perhaps matching TRBD1 (5 bases). Looked up from germline, CDR1 is LNHDA and CDR2 is SQIVND (reference sequence). With 7 bases removed from V and 1 base from J, the gap between germline ends came to 14 bases. The CDR3 length is 15 residues. Here the CDR3 reads CASTLGLGSNQPQHF. The CDR3 bases are TGTGCCAGTACCTTGGGACTAGGGAGCAATCAGCCCCAGCATTTT.

This clone was seen only a few times. The rearrangement links TRBV6-4 to TRBJ1-5, with D perhaps TRBD1 (5 bases). CDR1 is MRHNA and CDR2 is SNTAGT in the germline V gene. The CDR3 has 13 residues. V was shortened by 3 bases and J by 11 bases, with 14 bases between the two germline ends. CDR3 sequence (DNA): TGTGCCAGCAGTGAGGGGCCTCTGAGAGCCCAGCATTTT. Translated, it gives CASSEGPLRAQHF.

This chain uses TRBV5-4 with TRBJ1-2, with 7 bases that match TRBD1. The CDR3 totals 13 residues. Germline V lookup: CDR1 SGHNT, CDR2 YYREEE (reference sequence). The J segment lost 5 bases and the V segment lost 6 bases, leaving 7 bases of the junction unmatched. The CDR3 nucleotides are TGTGCCAGCACAAGTCAGGGGGTTTATGGCTACACCTTC. Residues: CASTSQGVYGYTF.

The chain links TRBV19 to TRBJ2-1, with D possibly matching TRBD2 (5 bases). The germline gives CDR1 LNHDA, CDR2 SQIVND (reference sequence). The length of the CDR3 is 15 residues. Trimming took off 6 bases at V and 0 bases at J, with 12 bases between the two ends. The DNA for the CDR3 is TGTGCCAGTAGGACTACTAGTGGCTCCTACAATGAGCAGTTCTTC. It is translated as CASRTTSGSYNEQFF.